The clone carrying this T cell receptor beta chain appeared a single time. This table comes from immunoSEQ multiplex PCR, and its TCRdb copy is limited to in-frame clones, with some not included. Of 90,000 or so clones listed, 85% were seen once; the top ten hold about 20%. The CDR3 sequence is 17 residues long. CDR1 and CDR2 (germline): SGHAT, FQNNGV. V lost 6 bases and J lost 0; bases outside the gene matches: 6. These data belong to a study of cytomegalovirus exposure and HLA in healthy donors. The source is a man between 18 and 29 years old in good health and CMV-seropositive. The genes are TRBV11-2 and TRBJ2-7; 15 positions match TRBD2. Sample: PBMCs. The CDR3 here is CASSPGLAGGNSYEQYF. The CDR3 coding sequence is TGTGCCAGCAGTCCGGGACTAGCGGGAGGTAACTCCTACGAGCAGTACTTC.